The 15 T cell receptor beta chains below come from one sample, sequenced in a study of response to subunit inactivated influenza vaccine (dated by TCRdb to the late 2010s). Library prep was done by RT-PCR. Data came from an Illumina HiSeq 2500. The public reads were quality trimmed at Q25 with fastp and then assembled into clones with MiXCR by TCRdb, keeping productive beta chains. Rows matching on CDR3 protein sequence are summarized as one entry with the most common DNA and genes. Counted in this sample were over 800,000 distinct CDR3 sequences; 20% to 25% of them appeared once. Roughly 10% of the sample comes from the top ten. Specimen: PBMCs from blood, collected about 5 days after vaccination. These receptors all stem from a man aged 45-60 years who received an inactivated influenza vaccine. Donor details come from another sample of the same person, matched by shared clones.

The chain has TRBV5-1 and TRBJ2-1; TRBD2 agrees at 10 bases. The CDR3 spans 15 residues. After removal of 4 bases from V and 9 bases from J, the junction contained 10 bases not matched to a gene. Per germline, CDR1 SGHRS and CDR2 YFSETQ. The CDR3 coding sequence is TGCGCCAGCAGCCAATCTAGCGGGGGTACAAGTGAGCAGTTCTTC. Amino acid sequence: CASSQSSGGTSEQFF.

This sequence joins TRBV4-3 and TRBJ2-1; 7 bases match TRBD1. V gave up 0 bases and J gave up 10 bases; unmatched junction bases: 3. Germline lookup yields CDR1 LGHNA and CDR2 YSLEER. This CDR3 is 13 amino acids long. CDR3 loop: CASSQEQGSEQFF. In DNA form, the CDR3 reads TGCGCCAGCAGCCAAGAACAGGGGAGCGAGCAGTTCTTC.

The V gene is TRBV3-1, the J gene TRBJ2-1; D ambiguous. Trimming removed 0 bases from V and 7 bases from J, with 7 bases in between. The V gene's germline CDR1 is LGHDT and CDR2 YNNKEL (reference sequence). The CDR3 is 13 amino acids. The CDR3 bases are TGTGCCAGCAGCCAAGAGAGAGTGAATGAGCAGTTCTTC. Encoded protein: CASSQERVNEQFF.

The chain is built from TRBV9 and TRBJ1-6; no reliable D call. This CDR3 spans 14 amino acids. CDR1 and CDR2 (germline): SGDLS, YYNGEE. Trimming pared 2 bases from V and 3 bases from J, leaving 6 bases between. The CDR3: CASSVTDYNSPLHF. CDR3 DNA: TGTGCCAGCAGCGTCACAGACTATAATTCACCCCTCCACTTT.

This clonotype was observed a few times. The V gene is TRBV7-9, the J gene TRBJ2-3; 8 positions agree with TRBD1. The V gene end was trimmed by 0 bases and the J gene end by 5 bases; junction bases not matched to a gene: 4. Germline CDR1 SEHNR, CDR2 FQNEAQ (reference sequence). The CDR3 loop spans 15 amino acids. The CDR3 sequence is CASSLAGQGKDTQYF. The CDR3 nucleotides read TGTGCCAGCAGCTTAGCAGGACAGGGTAAAGATACGCAGTATTTT.

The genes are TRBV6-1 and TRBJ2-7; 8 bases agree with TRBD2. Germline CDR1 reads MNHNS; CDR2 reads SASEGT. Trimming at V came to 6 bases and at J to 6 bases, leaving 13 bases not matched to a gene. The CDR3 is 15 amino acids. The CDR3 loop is CASSASGGALVEQYF. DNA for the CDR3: TGTGCCAGCAGCGCGTCGGGAGGGGCTCTGGTCGAGCAGTACTTC.

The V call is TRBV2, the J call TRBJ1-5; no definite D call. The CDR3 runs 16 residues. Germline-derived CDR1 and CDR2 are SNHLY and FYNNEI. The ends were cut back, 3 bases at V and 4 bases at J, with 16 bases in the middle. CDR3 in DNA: TGTGCCAGCAGTGATGAGATGTGGATGCGGAATCAGCCCCAGCATTTT. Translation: CASSDEMWMRNQPQHF.

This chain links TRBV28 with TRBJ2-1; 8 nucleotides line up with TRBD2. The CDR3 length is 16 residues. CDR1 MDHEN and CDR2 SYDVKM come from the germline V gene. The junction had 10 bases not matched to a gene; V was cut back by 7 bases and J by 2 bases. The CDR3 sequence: CASTLPGGGPYNEQFF. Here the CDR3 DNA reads TGTGCCAGCACCCTCCCAGGCGGGGGGCCCTACAATGAGCAGTTCTTC. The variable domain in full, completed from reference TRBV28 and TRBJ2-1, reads DVKVTQSSRYLVKRTGEKVFLECVQDMDHENMFWYRQDPGLGLRLIYFSYDVKMKEKGDIPEGYSVSREKKERFSLILESASTNQTSMYLCASTLPGGGPYNEQFFGPGTRLTVL.

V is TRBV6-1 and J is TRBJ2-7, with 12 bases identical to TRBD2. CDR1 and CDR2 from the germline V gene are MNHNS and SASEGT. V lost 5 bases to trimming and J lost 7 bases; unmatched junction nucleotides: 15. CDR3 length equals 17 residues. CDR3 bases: TGTGCCAGCAGTCGAACGTCTAGCGGGGGGGCAGTGAGGGAGCAGTACTTC. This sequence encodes CASSRTSSGGAVREQYF.

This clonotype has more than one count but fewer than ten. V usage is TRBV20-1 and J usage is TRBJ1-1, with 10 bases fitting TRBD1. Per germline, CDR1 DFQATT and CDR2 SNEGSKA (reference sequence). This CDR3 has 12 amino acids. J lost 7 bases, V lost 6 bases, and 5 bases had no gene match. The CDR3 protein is CSARTGGYEAFF. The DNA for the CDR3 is TGCAGTGCGCGGACAGGGGGTTATGAAGCTTTCTTT.

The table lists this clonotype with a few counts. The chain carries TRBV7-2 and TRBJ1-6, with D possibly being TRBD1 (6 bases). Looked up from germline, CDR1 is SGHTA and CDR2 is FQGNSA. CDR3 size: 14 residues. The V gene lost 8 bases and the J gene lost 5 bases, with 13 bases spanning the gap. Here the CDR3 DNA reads TGTGCCAGCTCCCGCGCAGGGGATAATTCACCCCTCCACTTT. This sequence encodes CASSRAGDNSPLHF.

The CDR3 DNA reads as TGTGCCAGTAGTATAACCCAGCAGTCCTACAATGAGCAGTTCTTC. Its protein product is CASSITQQSYNEQFF. The chain uses TRBV19 and TRBJ2-1; the D is unclear. Trimming removed 2 bases from V and 1 base from J, with 9 bases in between. This CDR3 contains 15 residues. Germline lookup yields CDR1 LNHDA and CDR2 SQIVND (reference sequence).

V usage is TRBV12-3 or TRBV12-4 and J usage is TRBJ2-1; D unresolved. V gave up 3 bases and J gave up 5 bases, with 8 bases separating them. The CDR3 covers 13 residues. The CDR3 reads CASSFHLDNEQFF. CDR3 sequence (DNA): TGTGCCAGCAGTTTTCATCTCGACAATGAGCAGTTCTTC.

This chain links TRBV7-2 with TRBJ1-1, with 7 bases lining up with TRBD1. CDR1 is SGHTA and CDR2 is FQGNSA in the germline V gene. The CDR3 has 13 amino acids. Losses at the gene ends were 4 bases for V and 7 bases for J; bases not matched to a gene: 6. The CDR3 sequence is CASSSRRQGEAFF. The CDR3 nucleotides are TGTGCCAGCAGCTCGCGCCGACAGGGTGAAGCTTTCTTT.

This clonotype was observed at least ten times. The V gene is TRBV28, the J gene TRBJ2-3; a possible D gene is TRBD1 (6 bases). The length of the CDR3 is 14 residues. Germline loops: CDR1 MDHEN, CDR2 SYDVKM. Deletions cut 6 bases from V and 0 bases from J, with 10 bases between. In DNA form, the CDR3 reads TGTGCCAGCAGCCCACAGGGTAGCACAGATACGCAGTATTTT. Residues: CASSPQGSTDTQYF.